The sequence of this T cell receptor (beta chain) was determined in a study of cytomegalovirus exposure and HLA in healthy donors. PCR involved 60 Vbeta and 13 Jbeta primers. The repertoire was sequenced with immunoSEQ multiplex PCR; TCRdb's copy has only in-frame clones and lacks some. The repertoire holds just over 150,000 clones, with about 88% as singletons. For this clone: Its antigen is not known.

Among the donors, all were healthy bone marrow donors. This CDR3 has 15 amino acids. V gave up 1 base and J gave up 1 base, with 9 bases separating them. From germline, CDR1 is SGHAT and CDR2 FQNNGV. Overall study findings and caveats: The authors confirmed in vitro that three CMV-associated chains were specific for CMV antigens. What TCR beta sequences reportedly achieved was accurate prediction of HLA-A and HLA-B alleles in most subjects.

This clonotype originated in a man younger than 35 in good health and CMV-seropositive. Sequenced: PBMCs. V and J are TRBV11-2 and TRBJ2-3, with a weak D call TRBD2 (6 bases). In DNA form, the CDR3 reads TGTGCCAGCAGCTTAGGTGGGACTCGCACAGATACGCAGTATTTT. Its protein product is CASSLGGTRTDTQYF.